These T cell receptor beta chains were read from a single sample in a study of shared clonotypes between healthy human individuals. The repertoire was sequenced with immunoSEQ multiplex PCR; TCRdb's copy has only in-frame clones and lacks some. The sample yields about 1.1 million clones, roughly 74% seen once. Sequencing used memory CD4+ T cells from PBMCs. Receptors were obtained from a man aged 18 to 30 in good health. Some clones in this sample may be carry-over from other donors' samples. Each CDR3 is given with its conserved first and last residue. The order of the fields is V gene, clone size, D gene, J gene, CDR3 length, CDR3 protein, CDR3 DNA. The D gene is left open where the match is weak. Rows give clone size only sometimes, using once, few, many, or a class for an expanded clone.

TRBV7-9	NA	TRBD1	TRBJ2-6	14	CASFTGAGANVLTF	TGTGCCAGCTTCACAGGGGCTGGGGCCAACGTCCTGACTTTC
TRBV18	NA	NA	TRBJ1-4	14	CASSPLQGNEKLFF	TGTGCCAGCTCACCACTACAGGGAAATGAAAAACTGTTTTTT
TRBV11-2	NA	NA	TRBJ2-7	14	CASSKSPNSHEQYF	TGTGCCAGCAGCAAGTCCCCAAACTCCCACGAGCAGTACTTC
TRBV10-3	few	NA	TRBJ1-2	16	CAISESFRQINYGYTF	TGTGCCATCAGTGAGTCGTTCAGGCAAATTAACTATGGCTACACCTTC
TRBV18	NA	TRBD1	TRBJ2-3	14	CASSGTGNTDTQYF	TGTGCCAGCTCAGGGACAGGGAACACAGATACGCAGTATTTT
TRBV5-4	NA	TRBD1	TRBJ2-5	15	CASSLSNRGQETQYF	TGTGCCAGCAGCTTATCGAACAGGGGGCAAGAGACCCAGTACTTC
TRBV7-2	NA	TRBD2	TRBJ2-1	13	CASSLGLAGEQFF	TGTGCCAGCAGCCTTGGACTAGCGGGTGAGCAGTTCTTC
TRBV7-9	NA	NA	TRBJ2-7	14	CASSLTRDFHEQYF	TGTGCCAGCAGCTTAACCCGGGACTTCCACGAGCAGTACTTC
TRBV28	NA	TRBD1	TRBJ1-3	16	CASTSGGTAVGNTIYF	TGTGCCAGCACCAGCGGCGGGACAGCAGTTGGAAACACCATATATTTT
TRBV2	few	NA	TRBJ2-5	12	CASSAGQETQYF	TGTGCCAGCAGTGCAGGCCAAGAGACCCAGTACTTC
TRBV7-2	many	NA	TRBJ1-1	16	CASSRTLRGLNTEAFF	TGTGCCAGCAGCCGCACCCTCCGGGGCTTGAACACTGAAGCTTTCTTT
TRBV5-4	NA	NA	TRBJ2-3	11	CASSQGDTQYF	TGTGCCAGCAGCCAGGGGGATACGCAGTATTTT